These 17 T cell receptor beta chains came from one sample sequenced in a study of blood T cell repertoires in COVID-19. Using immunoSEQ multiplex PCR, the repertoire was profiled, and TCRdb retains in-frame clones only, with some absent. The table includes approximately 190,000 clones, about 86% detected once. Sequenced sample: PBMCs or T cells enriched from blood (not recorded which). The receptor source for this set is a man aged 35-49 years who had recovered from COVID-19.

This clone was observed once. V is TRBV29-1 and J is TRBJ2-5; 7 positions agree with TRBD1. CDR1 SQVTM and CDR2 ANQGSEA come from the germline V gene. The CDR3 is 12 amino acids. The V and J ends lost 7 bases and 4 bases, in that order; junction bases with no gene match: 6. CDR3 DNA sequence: TGCAGCGCGACAGGGAGCAGAGAGACCCAGTACTTC. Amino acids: CSATGSRETQYF.

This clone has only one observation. The CDR3 here is CAWGCAGARRYSNQPQHF. Written as DNA, the CDR3 is TGTGCCTGGGGGTGTGCGGGGGCGCGGAGGTATAGCAATCAGCCCCAGCATTTT. The chain is built from TRBV30 and TRBJ1-5; TRBD1 is a possible D gene (6 bases). Trimming cost V 5 bases and J 0 bases, with 23 bases left between them. The CDR3 totals 18 residues. CDR1 and CDR2 (germline): GTSNPN, SVGIG (reference sequence).

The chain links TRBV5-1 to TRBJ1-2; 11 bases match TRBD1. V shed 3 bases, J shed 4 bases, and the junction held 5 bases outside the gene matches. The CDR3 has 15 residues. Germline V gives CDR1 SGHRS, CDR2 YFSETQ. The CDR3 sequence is CASSYGQGAVYGYTF. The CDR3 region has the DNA TGCGCCAGCAGCTACGGACAGGGGGCTGTCTATGGCTACACCTTC.

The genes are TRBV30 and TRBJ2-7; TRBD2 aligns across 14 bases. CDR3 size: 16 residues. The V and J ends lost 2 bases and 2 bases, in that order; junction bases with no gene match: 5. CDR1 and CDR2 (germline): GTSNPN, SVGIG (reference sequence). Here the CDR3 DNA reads TGTGCCTGGAGTCGCGGACTAGCGGGGGGAACCTACGAGCAGTACTTC. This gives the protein CAWSRGLAGGTYEQYF.

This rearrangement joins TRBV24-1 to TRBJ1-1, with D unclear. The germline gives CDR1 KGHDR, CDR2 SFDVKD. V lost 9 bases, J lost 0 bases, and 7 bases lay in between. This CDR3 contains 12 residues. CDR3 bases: TGTGCCACCCGTGGGCTGAACACTGAAGCTTTCTTT. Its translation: CATRGLNTEAFF.

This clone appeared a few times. The CDR3 sequence: CASSQEASNTEAFF. DNA for the CDR3: TGTGCCAGCAGCCAGGAGGCTTCGAACACTGAAGCTTTCTTT. J is TRBJ1-1 and V is TRBV7-8; D is unclear. Deletions cut 5 bases from V and 1 base from J, with 11 bases between. The CDR3 spans 14 residues. Germline CDR1 reads SGHVS; CDR2 reads FQNEAQ.

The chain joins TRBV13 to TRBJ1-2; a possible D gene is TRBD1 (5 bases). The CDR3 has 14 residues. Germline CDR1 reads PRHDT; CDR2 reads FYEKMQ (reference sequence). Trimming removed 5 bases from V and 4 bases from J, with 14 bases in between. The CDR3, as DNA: TGTGCCAGCAGCCTAAATACGGGGGGCTATGGCTACACCTTC. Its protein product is CASSLNTGGYGYTF.

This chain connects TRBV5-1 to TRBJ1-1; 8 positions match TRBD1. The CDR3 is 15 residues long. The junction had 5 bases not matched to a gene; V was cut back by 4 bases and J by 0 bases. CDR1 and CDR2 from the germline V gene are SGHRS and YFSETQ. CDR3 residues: CASSTGQGLNTEAFF. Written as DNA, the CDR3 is TGCGCCAGCAGCACCGGACAGGGACTGAACACTGAAGCTTTCTTT.

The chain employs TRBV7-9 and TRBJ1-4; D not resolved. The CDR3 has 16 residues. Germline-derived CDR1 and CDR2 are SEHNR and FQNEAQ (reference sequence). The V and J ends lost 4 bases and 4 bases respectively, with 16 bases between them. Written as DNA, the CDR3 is TGTGCCAGCAGCTCGTTTCGTCAAAACAGTAATGAAAAACTGTTTTTT. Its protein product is CASSSFRQNSNEKLFF.

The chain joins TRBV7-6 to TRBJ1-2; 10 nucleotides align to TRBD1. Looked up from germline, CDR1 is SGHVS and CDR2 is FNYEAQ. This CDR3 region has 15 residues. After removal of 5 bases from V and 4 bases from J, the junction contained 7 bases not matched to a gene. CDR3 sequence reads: CASSRGGQGTYGYTF. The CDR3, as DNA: TGTGCCAGCAGCCGAGGGGGACAGGGGACCTATGGCTACACCTTC.

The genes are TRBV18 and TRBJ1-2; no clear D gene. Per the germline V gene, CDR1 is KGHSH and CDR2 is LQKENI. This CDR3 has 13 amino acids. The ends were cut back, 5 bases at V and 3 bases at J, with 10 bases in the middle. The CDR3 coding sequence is TGTGCCAGCTCAGCTCGATTAGACTATGGCTACACCTTC. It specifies CASSARLDYGYTF.

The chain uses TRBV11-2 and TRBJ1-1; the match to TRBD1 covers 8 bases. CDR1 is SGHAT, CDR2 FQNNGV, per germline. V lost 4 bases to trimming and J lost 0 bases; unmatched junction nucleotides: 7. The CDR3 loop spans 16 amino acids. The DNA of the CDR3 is TGTGCCAGCAGCTCGGGACAGGTTAGGGTGAACACTGAAGCTTTCTTT. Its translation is CASSSGQVRVNTEAFF.

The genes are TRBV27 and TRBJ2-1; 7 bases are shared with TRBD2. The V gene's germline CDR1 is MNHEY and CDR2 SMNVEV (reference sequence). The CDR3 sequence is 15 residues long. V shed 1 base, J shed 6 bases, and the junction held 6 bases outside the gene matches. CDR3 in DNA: TGTGCCAGCAGTTTATTGGGGACTAAAATCAATGAGCAGTTCTTC. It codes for CASSLLGTKINEQFF.

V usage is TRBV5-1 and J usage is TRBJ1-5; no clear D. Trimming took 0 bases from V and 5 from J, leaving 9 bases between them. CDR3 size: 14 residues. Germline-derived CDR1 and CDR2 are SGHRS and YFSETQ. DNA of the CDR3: TGCGCCAGCAGCTTGGGGGCAGCGGATCAGCCCCAGCATTTT. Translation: CASSLGAADQPQHF.

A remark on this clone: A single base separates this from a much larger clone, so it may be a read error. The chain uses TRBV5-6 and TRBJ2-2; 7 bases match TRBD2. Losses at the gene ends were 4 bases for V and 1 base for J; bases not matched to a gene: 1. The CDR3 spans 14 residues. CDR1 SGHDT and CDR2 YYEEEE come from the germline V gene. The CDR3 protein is CASSGGGNTGELFF. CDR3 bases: TGTGCCAGCAGCGGCGGGGGGAACACCGGGGAGCTGTTTTTT.

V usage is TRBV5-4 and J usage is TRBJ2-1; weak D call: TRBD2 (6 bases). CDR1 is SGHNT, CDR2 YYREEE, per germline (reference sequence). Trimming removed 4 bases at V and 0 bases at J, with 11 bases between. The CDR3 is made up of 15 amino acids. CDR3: CASSTGTPSYNEQFF. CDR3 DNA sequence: TGTGCCAGCAGCACCGGGACTCCCTCCTACAATGAGCAGTTCTTC.

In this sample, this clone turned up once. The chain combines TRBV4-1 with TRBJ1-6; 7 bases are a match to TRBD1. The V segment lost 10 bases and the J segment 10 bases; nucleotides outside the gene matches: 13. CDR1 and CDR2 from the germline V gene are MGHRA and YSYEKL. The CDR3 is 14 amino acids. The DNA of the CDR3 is TGCGCCACCCGAACAGGGGCGGAAAACTCACCCCTCCACTTT. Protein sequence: CATRTGAENSPLHF.